This TCR beta chain appears in the sequencing data of a study of T cells in Graves' hyperthyroidism and ophthalmopathy. Points from the study as a whole: Patients with ophthalmopathy were separated from those with stable hyperthyroidism by a 13 V-J model. Blood shared most expanded thyroid clonotypes above 0.001.

Turning to this clonotype: What it binds is unknown.

Germline loops: CDR1 MGHDK, CDR2 SYGVNS. There are 16 residues in the CDR3. Trimming pared 1 base from V and 6 bases from J, leaving 13 bases between. RNA transcripts served as the template for amplifying TCR beta CDR3 regions. A set of HTBI primers served as the primers for a first-round RT-PCR of the TCR CDR3. TCRdb called the multiplex PCR reads again in MiXCR, with one record for every CDR3 protein. The sample includes tens of thousands of distinct CDR3 sequences, approximately 58% seen only once; the top ten take 34%. Diagnoses rested on clinical symptoms, serum thyroxine and TRAb, thyroid ultrasound and orbital computed tomography.

This TCR came from a man aged 18 to 29 with Graves' hyperthyroidism. Sequencing input: peripheral blood or thyroid tissue (not recorded which). The chain carries TRBV25-1 and TRBJ1-6; no reliable D call. The CDR3 DNA reads as TGTGCCAGCAGTGAATTACGCGGTGGCGGTAATTCACCCCTCCACTTT. Protein: CASSELRGGGNSPLHF.